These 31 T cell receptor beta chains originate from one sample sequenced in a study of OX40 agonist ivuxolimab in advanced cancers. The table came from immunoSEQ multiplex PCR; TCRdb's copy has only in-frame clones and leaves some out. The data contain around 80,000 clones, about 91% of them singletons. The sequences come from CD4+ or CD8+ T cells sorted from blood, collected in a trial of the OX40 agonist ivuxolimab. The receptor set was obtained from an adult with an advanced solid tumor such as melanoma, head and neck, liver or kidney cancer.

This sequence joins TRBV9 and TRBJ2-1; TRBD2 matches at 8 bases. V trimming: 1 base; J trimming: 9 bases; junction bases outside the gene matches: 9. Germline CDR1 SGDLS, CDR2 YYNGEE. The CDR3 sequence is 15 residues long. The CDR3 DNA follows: TGTGCCAGCAGCGTACTCACAGCGGGAGCCGGTGAGCAGTTCTTC. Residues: CASSVLTAGAGEQFF.

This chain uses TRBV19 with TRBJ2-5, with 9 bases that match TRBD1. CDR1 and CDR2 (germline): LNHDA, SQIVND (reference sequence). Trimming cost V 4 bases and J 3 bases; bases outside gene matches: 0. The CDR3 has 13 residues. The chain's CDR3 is CASSRTGEETQYF. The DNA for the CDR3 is TGTGCCAGTAGTAGGACAGGGGAAGAGACCCAGTACTTC.

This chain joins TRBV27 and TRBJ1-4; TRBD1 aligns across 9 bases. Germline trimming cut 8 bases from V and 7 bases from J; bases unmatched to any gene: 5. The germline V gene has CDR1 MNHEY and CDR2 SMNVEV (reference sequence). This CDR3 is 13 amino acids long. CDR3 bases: TGTGCCAGCTTGGGACAGGGCGGTGAAAAACTGTTTTTT. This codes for CASLGQGGEKLFF.

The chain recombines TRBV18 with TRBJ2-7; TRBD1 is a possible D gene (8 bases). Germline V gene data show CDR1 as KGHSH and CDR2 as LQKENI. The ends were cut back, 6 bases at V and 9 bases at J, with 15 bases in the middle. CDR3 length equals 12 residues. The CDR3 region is CASSLDREGQYF. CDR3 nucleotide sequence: TGTGCCAGCTCCCTGGACAGGGAGGGGCAGTACTTC.

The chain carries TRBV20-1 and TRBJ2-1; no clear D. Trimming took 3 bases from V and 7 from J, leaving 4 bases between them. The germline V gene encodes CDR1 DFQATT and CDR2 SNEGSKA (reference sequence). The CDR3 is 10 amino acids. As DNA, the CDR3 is TGCAGTGCTAGGGAAAATGAGCAGTTCTTC. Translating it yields CSARENEQFF.

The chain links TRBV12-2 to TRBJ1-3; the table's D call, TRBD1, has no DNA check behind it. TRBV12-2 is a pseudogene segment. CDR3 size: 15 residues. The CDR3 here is CASRFPDRAGNTIYF. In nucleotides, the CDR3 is TGTGCAAGTCGCTTCCCCGACAGGGCTGGAAACACCATATATTTT.

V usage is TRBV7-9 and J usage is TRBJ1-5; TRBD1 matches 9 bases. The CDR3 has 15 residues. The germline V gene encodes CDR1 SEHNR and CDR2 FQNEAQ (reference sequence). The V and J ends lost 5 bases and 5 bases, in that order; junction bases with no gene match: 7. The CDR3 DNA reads TGTGCCAGCAGCCCAACAGGGGGCGGATATCAGCCCCAGCATTTT. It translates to CASSPTGGGYQPQHF.

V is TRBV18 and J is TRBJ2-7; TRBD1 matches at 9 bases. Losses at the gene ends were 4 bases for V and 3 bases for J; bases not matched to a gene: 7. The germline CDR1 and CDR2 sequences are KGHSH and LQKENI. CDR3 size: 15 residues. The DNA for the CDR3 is TGTGCCAGCTCACGGGATAGGGGACAGGGCTACGAGCAGTACTTC. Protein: CASSRDRGQGYEQYF.

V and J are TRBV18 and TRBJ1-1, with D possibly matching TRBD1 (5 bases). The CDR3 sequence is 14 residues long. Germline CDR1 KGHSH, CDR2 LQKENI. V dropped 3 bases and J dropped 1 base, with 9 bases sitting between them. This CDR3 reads CASSPLTGNTEAFF. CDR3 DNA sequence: TGTGCCAGCTCACCTCTTACAGGGAACACTGAAGCTTTCTTT.

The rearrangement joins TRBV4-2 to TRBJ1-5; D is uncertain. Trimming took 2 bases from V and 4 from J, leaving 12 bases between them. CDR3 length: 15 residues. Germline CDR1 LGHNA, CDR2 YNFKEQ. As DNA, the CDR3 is TGTGCCAGCAGCCAAACCGGGTCGGTTAATCAGCCCCAGCATTTT. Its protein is CASSQTGSVNQPQHF.

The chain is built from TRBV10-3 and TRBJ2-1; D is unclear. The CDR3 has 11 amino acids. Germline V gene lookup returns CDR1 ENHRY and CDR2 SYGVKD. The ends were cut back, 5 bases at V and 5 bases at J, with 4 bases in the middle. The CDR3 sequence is CAISNDNEQFF. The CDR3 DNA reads TGTGCCATCAGTAATGACAATGAGCAGTTCTTC.

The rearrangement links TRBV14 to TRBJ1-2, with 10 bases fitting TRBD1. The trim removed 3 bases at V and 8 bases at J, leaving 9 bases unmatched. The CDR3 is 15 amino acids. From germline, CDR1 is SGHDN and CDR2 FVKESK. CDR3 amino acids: CASSQSGTGASGYTF. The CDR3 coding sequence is TGTGCCAGCAGCCAGTCCGGGACAGGGGCCTCAGGCTACACCTTC.

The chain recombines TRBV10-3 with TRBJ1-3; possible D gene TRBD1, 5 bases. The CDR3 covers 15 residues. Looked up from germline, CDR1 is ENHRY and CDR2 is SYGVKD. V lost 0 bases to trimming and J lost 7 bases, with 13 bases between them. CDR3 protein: CAISESRGVGNTIYF. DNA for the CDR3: TGTGCCATCAGTGAGTCAAGGGGAGTCGGGAACACCATATATTTT.

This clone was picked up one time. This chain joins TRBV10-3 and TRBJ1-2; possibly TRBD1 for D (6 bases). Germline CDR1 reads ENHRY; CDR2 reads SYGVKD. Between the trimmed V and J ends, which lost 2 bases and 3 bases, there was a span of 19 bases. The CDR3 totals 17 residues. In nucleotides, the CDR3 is TGTGCCATCAGTGAGACCCATACAGGGCTGAGAGACTATGGCTACACCTTC. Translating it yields CAISETHTGLRDYGYTF.

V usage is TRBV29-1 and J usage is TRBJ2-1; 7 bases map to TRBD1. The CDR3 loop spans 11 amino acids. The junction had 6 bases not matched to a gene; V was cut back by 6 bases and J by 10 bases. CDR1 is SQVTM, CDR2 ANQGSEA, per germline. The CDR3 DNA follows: TGCAGCGTGGGTACAGGGGACGAGCAGTTCTTC. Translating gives CSVGTGDEQFF.

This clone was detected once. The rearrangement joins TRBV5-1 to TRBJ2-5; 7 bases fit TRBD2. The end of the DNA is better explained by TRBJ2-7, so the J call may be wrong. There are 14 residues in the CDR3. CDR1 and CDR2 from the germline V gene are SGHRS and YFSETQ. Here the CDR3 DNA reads TGCGCCAGCAGCTTGGATGGGAGGGCCATCGAGCAGTACTTC. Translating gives CASSLDGRAIEQYF.

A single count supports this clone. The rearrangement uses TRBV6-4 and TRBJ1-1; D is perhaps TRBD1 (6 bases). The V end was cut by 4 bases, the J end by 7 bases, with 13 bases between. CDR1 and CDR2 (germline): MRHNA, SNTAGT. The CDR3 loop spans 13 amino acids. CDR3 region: CASSGRGHLEAFF. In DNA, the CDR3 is TGTGCCAGCAGTGGCCGGGGACACCTTGAAGCTTTCTTT.

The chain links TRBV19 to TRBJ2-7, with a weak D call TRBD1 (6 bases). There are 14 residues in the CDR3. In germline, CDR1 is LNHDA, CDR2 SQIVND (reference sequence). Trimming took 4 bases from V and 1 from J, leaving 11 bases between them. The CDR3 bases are TGTGCCAGTAGTACCCGGACAGTTTCCTACGAGCAGTACTTC. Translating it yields CASSTRTVSYEQYF.

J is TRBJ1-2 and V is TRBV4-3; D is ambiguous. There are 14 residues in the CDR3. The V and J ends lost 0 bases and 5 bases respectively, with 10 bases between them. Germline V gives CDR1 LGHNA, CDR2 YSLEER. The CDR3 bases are TGCGCCAGCAGCCAAGAGGTCCGGAGGTATGGCTACACCTTC. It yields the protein CASSQEVRRYGYTF.

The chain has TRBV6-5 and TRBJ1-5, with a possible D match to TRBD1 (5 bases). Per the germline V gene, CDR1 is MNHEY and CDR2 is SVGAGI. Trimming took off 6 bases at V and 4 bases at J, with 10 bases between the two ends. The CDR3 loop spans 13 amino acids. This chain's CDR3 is CASSPWGNQPQHF. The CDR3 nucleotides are TGTGCCAGCAGCCCTTGGGGGAATCAGCCCCAGCATTTT.

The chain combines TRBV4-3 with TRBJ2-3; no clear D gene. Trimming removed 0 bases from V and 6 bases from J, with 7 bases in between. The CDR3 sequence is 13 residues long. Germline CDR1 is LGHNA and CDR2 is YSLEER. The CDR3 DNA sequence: TGCGCCAGCAGCCAAGACCCCGCGGATACGCAGTATTTT. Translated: CASSQDPADTQYF.

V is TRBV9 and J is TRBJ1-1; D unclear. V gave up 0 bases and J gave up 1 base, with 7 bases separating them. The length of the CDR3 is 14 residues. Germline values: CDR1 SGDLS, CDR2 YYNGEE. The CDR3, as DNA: TGTGCCAGCAGCGTAGACGCAGGGAACACTGAAGCTTTCTTT. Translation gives CASSVDAGNTEAFF.

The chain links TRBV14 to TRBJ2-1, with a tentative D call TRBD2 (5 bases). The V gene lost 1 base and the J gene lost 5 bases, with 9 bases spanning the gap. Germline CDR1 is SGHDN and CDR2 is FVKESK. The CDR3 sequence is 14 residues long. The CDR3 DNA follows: TGTGCCAGCAGCCAAGTCGCTAGCCACAATGAGCAGTTCTTC. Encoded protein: CASSQVASHNEQFF.

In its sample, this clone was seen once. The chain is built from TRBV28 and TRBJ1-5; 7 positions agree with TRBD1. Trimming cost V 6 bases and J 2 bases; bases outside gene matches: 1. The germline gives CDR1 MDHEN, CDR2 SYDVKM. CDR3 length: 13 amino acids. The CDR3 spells CASSQGGNQPQHF. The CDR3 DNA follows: TGTGCCAGCAGCCAGGGGGGCAATCAGCCCCAGCATTTT.

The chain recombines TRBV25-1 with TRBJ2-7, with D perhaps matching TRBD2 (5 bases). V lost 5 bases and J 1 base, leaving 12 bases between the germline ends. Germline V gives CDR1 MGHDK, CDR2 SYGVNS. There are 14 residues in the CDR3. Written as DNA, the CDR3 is TGTGCCAGCAGTCCCTCCGGACTTTCCTACGAGCAGTACTTC. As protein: CASSPSGLSYEQYF.

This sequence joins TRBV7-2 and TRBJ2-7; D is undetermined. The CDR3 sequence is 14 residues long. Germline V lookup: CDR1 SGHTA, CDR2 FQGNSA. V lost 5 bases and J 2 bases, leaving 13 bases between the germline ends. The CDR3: CASSLPENTYEQYF. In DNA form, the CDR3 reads TGTGCCAGCAGCCTACCGGAAAATACCTACGAGCAGTACTTC.

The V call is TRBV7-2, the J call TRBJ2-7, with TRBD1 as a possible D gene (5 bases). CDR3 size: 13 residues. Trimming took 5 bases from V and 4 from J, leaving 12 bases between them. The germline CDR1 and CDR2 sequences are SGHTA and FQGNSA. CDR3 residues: CASSSIGAYEQYF. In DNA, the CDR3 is TGTGCCAGCAGCAGCATAGGGGCTTACGAGCAGTACTTC.

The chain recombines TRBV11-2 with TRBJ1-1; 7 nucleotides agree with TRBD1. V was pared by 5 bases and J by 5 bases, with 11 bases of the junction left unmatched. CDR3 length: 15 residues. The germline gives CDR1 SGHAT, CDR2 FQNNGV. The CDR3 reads CASSQPGTAPTEAFF. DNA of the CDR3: TGTGCCAGCAGCCAACCGGGGACAGCGCCTACTGAAGCTTTCTTT.

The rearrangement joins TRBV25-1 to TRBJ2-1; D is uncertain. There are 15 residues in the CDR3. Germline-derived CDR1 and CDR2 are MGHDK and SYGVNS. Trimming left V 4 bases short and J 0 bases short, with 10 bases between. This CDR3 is CASSAALSSYNEQFF. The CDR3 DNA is TGTGCCAGCAGTGCGGCGCTGAGCTCCTACAATGAGCAGTTCTTC.

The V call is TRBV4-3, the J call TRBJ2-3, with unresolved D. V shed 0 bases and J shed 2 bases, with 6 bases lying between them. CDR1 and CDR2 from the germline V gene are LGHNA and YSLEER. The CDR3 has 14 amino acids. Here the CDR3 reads CASSQDITTDTQYF. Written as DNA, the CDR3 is TGCGCCAGCAGCCAAGATATTACCACAGATACGCAGTATTTT.

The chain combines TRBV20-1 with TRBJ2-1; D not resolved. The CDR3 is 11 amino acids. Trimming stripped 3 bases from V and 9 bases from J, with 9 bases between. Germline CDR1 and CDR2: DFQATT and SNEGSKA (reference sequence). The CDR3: CSASPESEQFF. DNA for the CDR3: TGCAGTGCTAGTCCCGAGTCTGAGCAGTTCTTC.